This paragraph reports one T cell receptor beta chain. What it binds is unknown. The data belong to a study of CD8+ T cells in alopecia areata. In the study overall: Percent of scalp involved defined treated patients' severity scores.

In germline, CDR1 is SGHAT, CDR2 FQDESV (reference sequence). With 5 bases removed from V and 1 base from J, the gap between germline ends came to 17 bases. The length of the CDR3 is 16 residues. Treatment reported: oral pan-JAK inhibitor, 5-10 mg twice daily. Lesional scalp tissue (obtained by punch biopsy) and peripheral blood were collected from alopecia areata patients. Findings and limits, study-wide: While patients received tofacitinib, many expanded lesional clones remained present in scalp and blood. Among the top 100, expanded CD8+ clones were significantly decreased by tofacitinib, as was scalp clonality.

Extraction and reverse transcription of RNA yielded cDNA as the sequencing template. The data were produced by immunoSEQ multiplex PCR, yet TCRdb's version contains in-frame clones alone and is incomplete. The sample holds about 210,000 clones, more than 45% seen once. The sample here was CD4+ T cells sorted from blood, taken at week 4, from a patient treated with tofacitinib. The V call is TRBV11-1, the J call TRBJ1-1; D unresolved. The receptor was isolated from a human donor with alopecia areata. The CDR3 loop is CASSKHGGIENTEAFF. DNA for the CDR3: TGTGCCAGCAGCAAACACGGCGGCATCGAGAACACTGAAGCTTTCTTT.